This T cell receptor beta chain was identified during a study of blood T cell repertoires in COVID-19 (TCRdb year 2020). In the study overall: Samples covering the acute and convalescent phases of COVID-19 were provided by collaborators in the United States, Italy and Spain. Where available, HLA class I and class II types were obtained from metadata supplied by the sample provider rather than from assay-based typing. Nearly every sample came with metadata listing a de-identified subject ID, COVID-19 status, age in years and sex. The samples were drawn from the first 160 participants of the ongoing ImmuneRACE study and from 1,254 subjects provided by 6 global collaborators. Subjects who had been exposed to COVID-19, were actively infected with it, or had recovered from it provided the deeply sampled blood TCRbeta repertoires that made up the dataset. The repertoires were released in a freely available public database meant as a resource for research on the immune response to SARS-CoV-2. The prospective study material was composed of cDNA or gDNA derived from T cells, B-cell-depleted T cells, or PBMCs.

Findings and caveats that apply to the study as a whole: The quantity of clinical and demographic metadata differed by source and by participant and was supplied without curation.

Inclusive of the bounding cysteine and phenylalanine, the CDR3 is 17 residues long. The DNA shown is the 51-base CDR3, in frame from base 1. The germline V gene (reference sequence) yields MNHEY for CDR1 and SMNVEV for CDR2. The V end gives up 2 bases and the J end 5 bases, leaving 7 bases in the junction not matched to a gene. Collaborating institutions collected whole blood in K2EDTA tubes following their own protocols. Collaborator samples were shipped for TCRbeta analysis as frozen whole blood, isolated PBMCs, or DNA extracted from either sample type. A remark on this clone: No cognate antigen has been identified for it. Qualities for individual bases were not recorded, and no much larger clone is one base off.

TCRbeta CDR3 regions were amplified from genomic DNA by means of the immunoSEQ Assay, a bias-controlled multiplex PCR. The authors' pipeline ran thus. Nucleated cell counts per sample were estimated from amplification of reference gene primers within the assay. To quantify the absolute abundance of each unique TCRbeta CDR3 rearrangement, sequence reads were collapsed and filtered. For each sample, productive Simpson clonality was calculated as the square root of Simpson's diversity index over productive rearrangements. In its TCRdb copy, this immuneACCESS table keeps in-frame sequences only and misses some clones. Where compared with another copy, unresolved V genes explain less than half of these, and the others have no known cause. That table furnishes V, J and clone size, whereas the DNA furnished D and trimming. For this sample the table gives some 390,000 clones, of which about 87% were detected only once. The biggest ten clones account for around 3% of the sample.

Sample: peripheral blood. The sequence derives from a human donor in a cohort sampled during active COVID-19. This receptor chain uses TRBV27 and TRBJ2-3, and 13 bases in between align with TRBD2. The nucleotide sequence is given as TGTGCCAGCAGTTTACGGACTAGCGGGGGAGGAGAAGATACGCAGTATTTT. Protein translation: CASSLRTSGGGEDTQYF.